This T cell receptor beta chain was recovered during a study of blood T cell repertoires in COVID-19. Measured with immunoSEQ multiplex PCR; TCRdb has only the in-frame clones, and not every one. The sample includes hundreds of thousands of clones, approximately 90% of them seen just once. In its sample, this clone was seen once. The sequence came from a man aged 60 to 69 with COVID-19, enrolled during active disease. The material sequenced was peripheral blood.

The CDR3 nucleotides are TGTGCCAGCAGCAACGGGACTAGCGGGAGGGAAAATATATTCTACGAGCAGTACTTC. As protein: CASSNGTSGRENIFYEQYF. This rearrangement joins TRBV21-1 to TRBJ2-7; the table's D call, TRBD2, has no DNA check behind it. TRBV21-1 is a documented pseudogene. The CDR3 is 19 residues long.